Shown below are 31 T cell receptor beta chains from a single sample sequenced in a study of blood T cell repertoires in COVID-19. The assay was immunoSEQ multiplex PCR, and TCRdb's table has in-frame clones only and misses some. Among tens of thousands of clones listed, around four fifths were seen once. Sequences were obtained from peripheral blood. Receptor source: a human donor in a cohort sampled during active COVID-19.

The CDR3 here is CASSPQGGSGNTIYF. CDR3 nucleotide sequence: TGTGCCAGCAGTCCACAGGGGGGCTCTGGAAACACCATATATTTT. The chain recombines TRBV27 with TRBJ1-3; 8 bases fit TRBD1. The CDR3 has 15 amino acids. With 5 bases clipped from V and 0 bases from J, the junction kept 3 bases outside the gene matches. The germline V gene has CDR1 MNHEY and CDR2 SMNVEV (reference sequence).

The DNA for the CDR3 is TGTGCCAGTAGAGTCAGCCCCGGGACAGGGGTGCTCGCCGGGGAGCTGTTTTTT. Protein product: CASRVSPGTGVLAGELFF. V gene TRBV19 combines with J gene TRBJ2-2, with TRBD1 identical over 10 bases. Per the germline V gene, CDR1 is LNHDA and CDR2 is SQIVND (reference sequence). This CDR3 spans 18 amino acids. Trimming removed 6 bases from V and 6 bases from J; junction bases left unmatched: 16. The entire variable domain, with the rest obtained from reference TRBV19 and TRBJ2-2, is as follows: DGGITQSPKYLFRKEGQNVTLSCEQNLNHDAMYWYRQDPGQGLRLIYYSQIVNDFQKGDIAEGYSVSREKKESFPLTVTSAQKNPTAFYLCASRVSPGTGVLAGELFFGEGSRLTVL.

This clone was observed a single time. The rearrangement links TRBV7-2 to TRBJ1-4; perhaps TRBD1 as D (6 bases). The CDR3 is made up of 16 amino acids. Germline V gene sequence: CDR1 SGHTA, CDR2 FQGNSA. The V end lost 6 bases, the J end lost 1 base, and 15 bases lay between the germline ends. In nucleotides, the CDR3 is TGTGCCAGCAGTAAAACAGGGCTACTAACTAATGAAAAACTGTTTTTT. It yields the protein CASSKTGLLTNEKLFF.

The DNA of the CDR3 is TGTGCCAGCAGCCAAGATCAGTCAGGGTCCCGCTATGGCTACACCTTC. It encodes CASSQDQSGSRYGYTF. This chain uses TRBV4-2 with TRBJ1-2; a weak D match, TRBD1 (5 bases). V was trimmed by 0 bases and J by 4 bases, leaving 15 bases between them. CDR3 length: 16 residues. Germline CDR1 reads LGHNA; CDR2 reads YNFKEQ.

The chain employs TRBV7-9 and TRBJ1-5; D is perhaps TRBD1 (5 bases). Germline V gene data show CDR1 as SEHNR and CDR2 as FQNEAQ (reference sequence). The CDR3 is 13 residues long. Trimming removed 5 bases from V and 7 bases from J, with 12 bases in between. The CDR3 sequence is CASSLGGGQPQHF. The DNA for the CDR3 is TGTGCCAGCAGCCTTGGGGGGGGGCAGCCCCAGCATTTT.

This chain uses TRBV19 with TRBJ1-4; D possibly corresponds to TRBD1 (6 bases). V gave up 5 bases and J gave up 4 bases, with 11 bases separating them. CDR3 length: 14 amino acids. Germline loops: CDR1 LNHDA, CDR2 SQIVND (reference sequence). CDR3 protein: CASSATGDNEKLFF. The CDR3, as DNA: TGTGCCAGTAGTGCGACAGGAGATAATGAAAAACTGTTTTTT.

This clone was picked up one time. The chain recombines TRBV10-1 with TRBJ2-2, with TRBD1 matching 11 bases. The CDR3 is made up of 14 amino acids. Germline assignment: CDR1 WNHNN and CDR2 SYGVQD (reference sequence). The V gene end was trimmed by 8 bases and the J gene end by 1 base; junction bases not matched to a gene: 0. As DNA, the CDR3 is TGCGCCAGCGGGACAGGGGGGAACACCGGGGAGCTGTTTTTT. This translates into CASGTGGNTGELFF.

Only a few counts were recorded for this clone. V is TRBV2 and J is TRBJ1-5, with D hard to call. V lost 5 bases and J 0 bases, leaving 11 bases between the germline ends. This CDR3 is built from 15 residues. Germline CDR1 and CDR2: SNHLY and FYNNEI. The CDR3 protein is CASSSLRISNQPQHF. The CDR3 bases are TGTGCCAGCAGTTCGCTGAGGATTAGCAATCAGCCCCAGCATTTT.

This clone was found a few times. The V gene is TRBV30, the J gene TRBJ1-2, with D maybe TRBD1 (6 bases). Trimming removed 2 bases at V and 4 bases at J, with 32 bases between. Germline-derived CDR1 and CDR2 are GTSNPN and SVGIG (reference sequence). This CDR3 has 20 residues. Written as DNA, the CDR3 is TGTGCCTGGAGTAACCGATTTTTCAGCCCCCGGAGACAGGCTCTCTATGGCTACACCTTC. Residues: CAWSNRFFSPRRQALYGYTF.

The V call is TRBV6-1, the J call TRBJ1-4; 8 nucleotides agree with TRBD1. The germline V gene has CDR1 MNHNS and CDR2 SASEGT. The CDR3 totals 14 residues. V dropped 3 bases and J dropped 6; count of bases not matched to a gene: 3. The CDR3, as DNA: TGTGCCAGCAGTGAGGACAGGGAGGATGAAAAACTGTTTTTT. Protein product: CASSEDREDEKLFF.

The chain links TRBV7-9 to TRBJ2-5; 7 bases are shared with TRBD2. The CDR3 contains 13 residues. CDR1 and CDR2 from the germline V gene are SEHNR and FQNEAQ (reference sequence). V shed 5 bases, J shed 2 bases, and the junction held 2 bases outside the gene matches. CDR3 DNA sequence: TGTGCCAGCAGCCCTAGCGGTCAAGAGACCCAGTACTTC. It encodes CASSPSGQETQYF.

This clone has a single count. This chain connects TRBV19 to TRBJ2-3, with D perhaps matching TRBD2 (5 bases). CDR1 and CDR2 from the germline V gene are LNHDA and SQIVND (reference sequence). This CDR3 is 13 amino acids long. Deletions cut 3 bases from V and 9 bases from J, with 13 bases between. The CDR3 region has the DNA TGTGCCAGTAGTATCCTGTTCGGAGGCACGCAGTATTTT. Residues: CASSILFGGTQYF.

The V call is TRBV6-5, the J call TRBJ1-2; 7 bases are shared with TRBD1. Germline CDR1 is MNHEY and CDR2 is SVGAGI. With V trimmed by 6 bases and J by 3 bases, 7 bases remained unmatched. The CDR3 runs to 14 residues. The CDR3 protein is CASSPYGTDYGYTF. CDR3 sequence (DNA): TGTGCCAGCAGCCCATACGGGACAGACTATGGCTACACCTTC.

This chain joins TRBV4-2 and TRBJ2-2; 9 positions agree with TRBD1. Trimming removed 3 bases from V and 9 bases from J; junction bases left unmatched: 11. This CDR3 comprises 16 residues. CDR1 is LGHNA, CDR2 YNFKEQ, per germline. The CDR3 region is CASSQGQGGRHRELFF. DNA of the CDR3: TGTGCCAGCAGCCAGGGACAGGGAGGGAGGCACCGGGAGCTGTTTTTT.

This chain connects TRBV11-2 to TRBJ2-1; perhaps TRBD2 as D (7 bases). Trimming removed 3 bases at V and 2 bases at J, with 11 bases between. The germline gives CDR1 SGHAT, CDR2 FQNNGV. The CDR3 sequence is 15 residues long. CDR3 nucleotides: TGTGCCAGCAGCTTCCGGCGGGGGCCCTACAATGAGCAGTTCTTC. Protein product: CASSFRRGPYNEQFF.

V usage is TRBV4-1 and J usage is TRBJ1-4; tentatively, D is TRBD1 (5 bases). From germline, CDR1 is MGHRA and CDR2 YSYEKL. The CDR3 has 15 residues. V lost 2 bases to trimming and J lost 5 bases, with 12 bases between them. The CDR3 bases are TGCGCCAGCAGCCAATTACAGGTCCCGAATGAAAAACTGTTTTTT. Translated, it gives CASSQLQVPNEKLFF.

The genes are TRBV2 and TRBJ1-5; D is perhaps TRBD1 (6 bases). Trimming stripped 2 bases from V and 7 bases from J, with 12 bases between. CDR1 and CDR2 (germline): SNHLY, FYNNEI. This CDR3 has 14 residues. DNA for the CDR3: TGTGCCAGCAGTGAAATACAGGGCCGGCAGCCCCAGCATTTT. It is translated as CASSEIQGRQPQHF.

This rearrangement joins TRBV9 to TRBJ2-1; no clear D. The CDR3 loop spans 12 amino acids. Trimming pared 3 bases from V and 7 bases from J, leaving 8 bases between. Germline V gives CDR1 SGDLS, CDR2 YYNGEE. The CDR3 nucleotides are TGTGCCAGCAGCGCCCAGTTTAATGAGCAGTTCTTC. Amino acid sequence: CASSAQFNEQFF.

V and J are TRBV7-8 and TRBJ1-4; 7 bases are shared with TRBD1. The CDR3 covers 16 residues. V was pared by 7 bases and J by 8 bases, with 16 bases of the junction left unmatched. The V gene's germline CDR1 is SGHVS and CDR2 FQNEAQ. The CDR3: CASTNPYRGGSEKLFF. For the CDR3, the DNA is TGTGCCAGCACCAACCCCTACAGGGGCGGTAGCGAAAAACTGTTTTTT.

V usage is TRBV6-5 and J usage is TRBJ1-1; D uncertain. Trimming left V 6 bases short and J 3 bases short, with 14 bases between. The germline CDR1 and CDR2 sequences are MNHEY and SVGAGI. CDR3 size: 14 residues. The CDR3 protein is CASRPRRADTEAFF. As DNA, the CDR3 is TGTGCCAGCAGACCCCGGCGGGCAGACACTGAAGCTTTCTTT.

This chain connects TRBV28 to TRBJ2-1; 10 bases fit TRBD2. This CDR3 is 16 amino acids long. The trim removed 5 bases at V and 6 bases at J, leaving 10 bases unmatched. Germline V gene lookup returns CDR1 MDHEN and CDR2 SYDVKM. CDR3 region: CASSPTPSGGANEQFF. The CDR3 bases are TGTGCCAGCAGTCCGACCCCCAGCGGGGGGGCCAATGAGCAGTTCTTC.

The chain employs TRBV18 and TRBJ1-1; TRBD1 agrees at 9 bases. This CDR3 region has 14 residues. The V gene's germline CDR1 is KGHSH and CDR2 LQKENI. Unmatched junction bases numbered 4, after V lost 2 bases and J lost 6 bases. The CDR3 protein is CASSPGTGRPEAFF. CDR3 DNA sequence: TGTGCCAGCTCACCAGGGACAGGGAGGCCTGAAGCTTTCTTT.

The V and J genes are TRBV6-4 and TRBJ2-3; no clear D. This CDR3 comprises 13 residues. V lost 6 bases and J 2 bases, leaving 9 bases between the germline ends. Germline V lookup: CDR1 MRHNA, CDR2 SNTAGT. The CDR3 DNA sequence: TGTGCCAGCAGCGTTTCTCCCACAGATACGCAGTATTTT. Amino acid sequence: CASSVSPTDTQYF.

The sample holds a few counts of this clone. This rearrangement joins TRBV28 to TRBJ1-1, with 8 nucleotides matching TRBD1. J gave up 0 bases and V 4 bases, and 4 bases lay outside the gene matches. The CDR3 sequence is 15 residues long. CDR1 and CDR2 (germline): MDHEN, SYDVKM. In nucleotides, the CDR3 is TGTGCCAGCAGTTCAGGGGGCTTTATGAACACTGAAGCTTTCTTT. As protein: CASSSGGFMNTEAFF.

V and J are TRBV19 and TRBJ2-7; a weak D match, TRBD1 (6 bases). This CDR3 has 14 amino acids. V shed 5 bases and J shed 2 bases, with 13 bases lying between them. Looked up from germline, CDR1 is LNHDA and CDR2 is SQIVND (reference sequence). The CDR3 DNA is TGTGCCAGTAGTGTGGGTGGACAGCCCTACGAGCAGTACTTC. Protein sequence: CASSVGGQPYEQYF.

The rearrangement uses TRBV30 and TRBJ1-5, with D perhaps TRBD1 (6 bases). CDR1 and CDR2 from the germline V gene are GTSNPN and SVGIG (reference sequence). The CDR3 is 12 residues long. With 2 bases removed from V and 4 bases from J, the gap between germline ends came to 6 bases. CDR3 protein: CAWSQGNQPQHF. The CDR3 DNA reads TGTGCCTGGAGTCAGGGGAATCAGCCCCAGCATTTT.

V gene TRBV7-9 combines with J gene TRBJ2-5; perhaps TRBD2 as D (5 bases). V was cut by 3 bases and J by 5 bases, with 16 bases left in between. The V gene's germline CDR1 is SEHNR and CDR2 FQNEAQ (reference sequence). The CDR3 loop spans 15 amino acids. CDR3 in DNA: TGTGCCAGCAGCTTTATGTCGGGATGGGAGGAGACCCAGTACTTC. It encodes CASSFMSGWEETQYF.

The V call is TRBV6-5, the J call TRBJ1-6; tentative D call: TRBD1 (5 bases). CDR3 size: 15 residues. Trimming removed 6 bases from V and 6 bases from J, with 15 bases in between. Looked up from germline, CDR1 is MNHEY and CDR2 is SVGAGI. CDR3 residues: CASSGFGAGNSPLHF. CDR3 DNA sequence: TGTGCCAGCAGCGGCTTTGGGGCCGGTAATTCACCCCTCCACTTT.

In this sample, this clone turned up many times. J is TRBJ2-7 and V is TRBV7-2; 8 nucleotides align to TRBD1. Germline V gene sequence: CDR1 SGHTA, CDR2 FQGNSA. V lost 3 bases, J lost 0 bases, and 4 bases stayed unmatched. This CDR3 spans 15 amino acids. DNA for the CDR3: TGTGCCAGCAGCTTGACAGGGGAGAGCTCCTACGAGCAGTACTTC. It yields the protein CASSLTGESSYEQYF.

This clone was counted a single time. The chain couples TRBV11-1 to TRBJ2-5, with D maybe TRBD1 (6 bases). V lost 6 bases and J 4 bases, leaving 15 bases between the germline ends. The CDR3 length is 14 residues. Germline values: CDR1 SGHAT, CDR2 FQDESV (reference sequence). The CDR3 DNA follows: TGTGCCAGCAGGAGCCAGGGGTCGGGAGAGACCCAGTACTTC. Translating it yields CASRSQGSGETQYF.

The V call is TRBV29-1, the J call TRBJ1-1; D gene uncertain. Trimming removed 5 bases at V and 5 bases at J, with 15 bases between. This CDR3 region has 13 residues. Germline V gives CDR1 SQVTM, CDR2 ANQGSEA. Here the CDR3 reads CSVRKGSGTEAFF. As DNA, the CDR3 is TGCAGCGTTCGGAAGGGCTCGGGAACTGAAGCTTTCTTT. The full variable domain, its missing parts supplied by reference TRBV29-1 and TRBJ1-1, is SAVISQKPSRDICQRGTSLTIQCQVDSQVTMMFWYRQQPGQSLTLIATANQGSEATYESGFVIDKFPISRPNLTFSTLTVSNMSPEDSSIYLCSVRKGSGTEAFFGQGTRLTVV.